A single sample is the source of the 24 T cell receptor beta chains below, sequenced in a study of T cell responses to AZD1222 COVID-19 vaccine. Repertoires were generated with immunoSEQ multiplex PCR, while TCRdb's copy carries only in-frame clones and drops some. Among about 67,000 clones listed, around four fifths were seen once. The source was peripheral blood, collected on day 0 of AZD1222 vaccination. These receptors all stem from an adult in good health.

The V call is TRBV9, the J call TRBJ2-3; D is unresolved. CDR1 and CDR2 from the germline V gene are SGDLS and YYNGEE. V lost 0 bases and J 5 bases, leaving 7 bases between the germline ends. The CDR3 length is 13 residues. For the CDR3, the DNA is TGTGCCAGCAGCGTAGCTTTAGGAGATACGCAGTATTTT. Protein: CASSVALGDTQYF. Full variable domain (missing parts from reference TRBV9 and TRBJ2-3): DSGVTQTPKHLITATGQRVTLRCSPRSGDLSVYWYQQSLDQGLQFLIQYYNGEERAKGNILERFSAQQFPDLHSELNLSSLELGDSALYFCASSVALGDTQYFGPGTRLTVL.

In its sample, this clone was seen a few times. The gene calls are TRBV1 and TRBJ2-7; TRBD2, the table's D call, was not compared with the DNA. TRBV1 counts as a pseudogene. The CDR3 consists of 15 residues. CDR3 in DNA: TGCACCAGCAGCCAAGATGGGAGGCCAACCTACGAGCAGTACTTC. As protein: CTSSQDGRPTYEQYF.

The genes are TRBV7-9 and TRBJ1-2; 7 bases align to TRBD1. This CDR3 has 14 residues. V dropped 2 bases and J dropped 4; count of bases not matched to a gene: 4. Germline V gene data show CDR1 as SEHNR and CDR2 as FQNEAQ (reference sequence). CDR3 sequence: CASSLIRDSYGYTF. The CDR3 DNA is TGTGCCAGCAGCTTAATCCGGGACAGCTATGGCTACACCTTC. Combining the CDR3 with reference TRBV7-9 and TRBJ1-2 gives the whole variable domain DTGVSQNPRHKITKRGQNVTFRCDPISEHNRLYWYRQTLGQGPEFLTYFQNEAQLEKSRLLSDRFSAERPKGSFSTLEIQRTEQGDSAMYLCASSLIRDSYGYTFGSGTRLTVV.

The chain employs TRBV4-2 and TRBJ2-1; 12 bases line up with TRBD2. Germline V CDR1 and CDR2: LGHNA, YNFKEQ. The trim removed 1 base at V and 7 bases at J, leaving 5 bases unmatched. The CDR3 covers 16 residues. The CDR3 bases are TGTGCCAGCAGCCAAGGGACTAGCGGGAATTTGAATGAGCAGTTCTTC. This translates into CASSQGTSGNLNEQFF.

This sequence joins TRBV15 and TRBJ1-3, with D perhaps matching TRBD1 (5 bases). Per germline, CDR1 LNHNV and CDR2 YYDKDF (reference sequence). The V end lost 3 bases, the J end lost 3 bases, and 15 bases lay between the germline ends. The CDR3 totals 16 residues. CDR3 nucleotides: TGTGCCACCAGCAGGGCCTGGGGGGGGAGTGGAAACACCATATATTTT. Translated, it gives CATSRAWGGSGNTIYF.

The V gene is TRBV28, the J gene TRBJ1-3; D is unclear. Germline V gives CDR1 MDHEN, CDR2 SYDVKM. CDR3 length: 13 residues. Trimming pared 8 bases from V and 0 bases from J, leaving 8 bases between. This chain's CDR3 is CASRWGSGNTIYF. CDR3 DNA: TGTGCCAGCCGTTGGGGCTCTGGAAACACCATATATTTT.

The genes are TRBV9 and TRBJ2-7; the D gene could be TRBD1 or TRBD2 (5 bases each). CDR1 is SGDLS and CDR2 is YYNGEE in the germline V gene. There are 14 residues in the CDR3. The ends were cut back, 4 bases at V and 2 bases at J, with 13 bases in the middle. DNA of the CDR3: TGTGCCAGCAGCTACGGGGCTAGCCCCTACGAGCAGTACTTC. Encoded protein: CASSYGASPYEQYF.

The chain recombines TRBV19 with TRBJ2-7; D gene unclear. The CDR3 covers 13 residues. V was pared by 0 bases and J by 4 bases, with 7 bases between. Germline V gives CDR1 LNHDA, CDR2 SQIVND (reference sequence). CDR3 sequence reads: CASSIDQAYEQYF. The CDR3 DNA reads TGTGCCAGTAGTATAGATCAAGCTTACGAGCAGTACTTC. Variable domain in full (rest from reference TRBV19 and TRBJ2-7): DGGITQSPKYLFRKEGQNVTLSCEQNLNHDAMYWYRQDPGQGLRLIYYSQIVNDFQKGDIAEGYSVSREKKESFPLTVTSAQKNPTAFYLCASSIDQAYEQYFGPGTRLTVT.

CDR3 in DNA: TGTGCCAGTAAGGGTCGGGGGCACTACAATGAGCAGTTCTTC. Residues: CASKGRGHYNEQFF. The V and J genes are TRBV19 and TRBJ2-1; D is possibly TRBD1 or TRBD2 (6 bases each). Germline V CDR1 and CDR2: LNHDA, SQIVND (reference sequence). The CDR3 loop spans 14 amino acids. Between the trimmed V and J ends, which lost 7 bases and 3 bases, there was a span of 13 bases. The whole variable domain, remainder taken from reference TRBV19 and TRBJ2-1, is DGGITQSPKYLFRKEGQNVTLSCEQNLNHDAMYWYRQDPGQGLRLIYYSQIVNDFQKGDIAEGYSVSREKKESFPLTVTSAQKNPTAFYLCASKGRGHYNEQFFGPGTRLTVL.

The chain employs TRBV28 and TRBJ2-5; D may be TRBD1 (6 bases). Germline CDR1 and CDR2: MDHEN and SYDVKM. The CDR3 is made up of 13 amino acids. The germline V and J ends were trimmed by 6 bases and 0 bases, with 8 bases remaining between them. The CDR3 DNA follows: TGTGCCAGCAGCAGGACAGACCAAGAGACCCAGTACTTC. Protein product: CASSRTDQETQYF.

This chain links TRBV19 with TRBJ1-4, with 9 bases that match TRBD1. Germline V gene sequence: CDR1 LNHDA, CDR2 SQIVND (reference sequence). V lost 9 bases, J lost 7 bases, and 12 bases stayed unmatched. This CDR3 has 15 amino acids. Here the CDR3 DNA reads TGTGCCAGCACAAAATTCACAGGGGGCGTTGAAAAACTGTTTTTT. This sequence encodes CASTKFTGGVEKLFF. Together with reference TRBV19 and TRBJ1-4, the CDR3 gives the full variable domain: DGGITQSPKYLFRKEGQNVTLSCEQNLNHDAMYWYRQDPGQGLRLIYYSQIVNDFQKGDIAEGYSVSREKKESFPLTVTSAQKNPTAFYLCASTKFTGGVEKLFFGSGTQLSVL.

The V call is TRBV5-6, the J call TRBJ2-2, with 8 positions matching TRBD1. Germline CDR1 is SGHDT and CDR2 is YYEEEE. This CDR3 has 16 amino acids. The junction had 8 bases not matched to a gene; V was cut back by 5 bases and J by 2 bases. The CDR3 bases are TGTGCCAGCAGACCTTGGACAGGGCCCAACACCGGGGAGCTGTTTTTT. Translation: CASRPWTGPNTGELFF.

This clone was found a few times. This chain links TRBV28 with TRBJ1-1; D may be TRBD1 (6 bases). The CDR3 is 16 amino acids. The V gene lost 7 bases and the J gene lost 0 bases, with 18 bases spanning the gap. The germline gives CDR1 MDHEN, CDR2 SYDVKM. The CDR3: CASTFPRGRMNTEAFF. The CDR3 DNA follows: TGTGCCAGCACCTTCCCCAGGGGCAGGATGAACACTGAAGCTTTCTTT.

This clone showed up many times. V and J are TRBV19 and TRBJ1-1; 8 bases are shared with TRBD1. The CDR3 consists of 14 residues. Germline V CDR1 and CDR2: LNHDA, SQIVND (reference sequence). Germline trimming cut 5 bases from V and 4 bases from J; bases unmatched to any gene: 6. The chain's CDR3 is CASSGYRGSTEAFF. The CDR3 DNA follows: TGTGCCAGTAGTGGATACAGGGGGAGCACTGAAGCTTTCTTT.

The gene calls are TRBV4-2 and TRBJ2-7; D not resolved. Germline V gives CDR1 LGHNA, CDR2 YNFKEQ. V shed 1 base and J shed 0 bases, with 4 bases lying between them. This CDR3 has 13 amino acids. CDR3 nucleotide sequence: TGTGCCAGCAGCCAAGTTTTCTCCTACGAGCAGTACTTC. Amino acids: CASSQVFSYEQYF.

CDR3 region: CASRTGGHTGELFF. DNA for the CDR3: TGTGCCAGCAGGACAGGGGGGCACACCGGGGAGCTGTTTTTT. The genes are TRBV2 and TRBJ2-2; 9 bases map to TRBD1. After removal of 6 bases from V and 3 bases from J, the junction contained 2 bases not matched to a gene. Per the germline V gene, CDR1 is SNHLY and CDR2 is FYNNEI. There are 14 residues in the CDR3.

This rearrangement joins TRBV7-9 to TRBJ2-7, with D perhaps matching TRBD1 (6 bases). Germline V gene sequence: CDR1 SEHNR, CDR2 FQNEAQ (reference sequence). V shed 3 bases and J shed 2 bases, with 14 bases lying between them. The CDR3 runs 15 residues. For the CDR3, the DNA is TGTGCCAGCAGCTTGGGGGACACGGGCCCCTACGAGCAGTACTTC. It codes for CASSLGDTGPYEQYF.

The chain links TRBV30 to TRBJ2-3, with 10 bases identical to TRBD1. This CDR3 has 15 residues. Germline V CDR1 and CDR2: GTSNPN, SVGIG (reference sequence). The junction had 5 bases not matched to a gene; V was cut back by 3 bases and J by 2 bases. The CDR3 DNA sequence: TGTGCCTGGAGAGGGACAGGGGCCACCACAGATACGCAGTATTTT. Translated: CAWRGTGATTDTQYF.

V usage is TRBV24-1 and J usage is TRBJ1-5, with 8 positions matching TRBD1. The CDR3 has 15 residues. CDR1 KGHDR and CDR2 SFDVKD come from the germline V gene. The J segment lost 4 bases and the V segment lost 3 bases, leaving 4 bases of the junction unmatched. The CDR3 DNA reads TGTGCCACCAGTGATCCGGGACAGGCTAATCAGCCCCAGCATTTT. It specifies CATSDPGQANQPQHF.

CDR3 nucleotides: TGTGCCAGCAGCTTACCGTCTAGCGGGAGGCCCTCCTACGAGCAGTACTTC. This codes for CASSLPSSGRPSYEQYF. The J gene is TRBJ2-7, the V gene TRBV7-2; 11 nucleotides line up with TRBD2. Germline trimming cut 2 bases from V and 0 bases from J; bases unmatched to any gene: 6. CDR3 length equals 17 residues. The germline V gene has CDR1 SGHTA and CDR2 FQGNSA.

The genes are TRBV4-1 and TRBJ2-7; 8 nucleotides line up with TRBD2. After removal of 1 base from V and 0 bases from J, the junction contained 11 bases not matched to a gene. The germline V gene encodes CDR1 MGHRA and CDR2 YSYEKL. CDR3 length: 18 amino acids. The CDR3 spells CASSQAPELAASSYEQYF. CDR3 in DNA: TGCGCCAGCAGCCAAGCCCCAGAACTAGCGGCAAGCTCCTACGAGCAGTACTTC.

The genes are TRBV30 and TRBJ1-1; TRBD1 is a possible D gene (5 bases). CDR1 is GTSNPN, CDR2 SVGIG, per germline (reference sequence). V was trimmed by 4 bases and J by 5 bases, leaving 11 bases between them. This CDR3 is built from 12 residues. As DNA, the CDR3 is TGTGCCTGGAATACGGAGGGGACTGAAGCTTTCTTT. The encoded protein is CAWNTEGTEAFF.

This chain connects TRBV5-6 to TRBJ2-1; D possibly corresponds to TRBD1 (5 bases). The germline V gene encodes CDR1 SGHDT and CDR2 YYEEEE. V was pared by 0 bases and J by 8 bases, with 12 bases between. The CDR3 sequence is 14 residues long. The CDR3 spells CASSLGQGIDEQFF. The CDR3, as DNA: TGTGCCAGCAGCTTGGGCCAGGGTATCGATGAGCAGTTCTTC.

This sequence joins TRBV11-2 and TRBJ1-3, with no clear D. The CDR3 has 19 residues. Germline V lookup: CDR1 SGHAT, CDR2 FQNNGV. V lost 6 bases and J 0 bases, leaving 24 bases between the germline ends. The DNA of the CDR3 is TGTGCCAGCAGATTACCCACGGTGGGAGACGGAAGCTCTGGAAACACCATATATTTT. Its translation is CASRLPTVGDGSSGNTIYF.